This TCR beta chain was captured by sequencing in a study of OX40 agonist ivuxolimab in advanced cancers. Study-wide findings and caveats: The study found among the lowest clonal expansion in partial responders at 0.1-3.0 mg/kg. Certain nonresponding patients likewise had low normalized T-cell clonal expansion. Relative to CD4+, CD8+ T cells held more expanded clones on average.

The study sampled blood at baseline, cycle 4 day 1, and cycle 7 day 1. This clone has just one count. Its antigen is not identified. Sequencing was performed with immunoSEQ multiplex PCR; in TCRdb, only in-frame clones are kept and a portion is missing. The data contain 120,000 or so clones, about 92% of them seen just once; the ten biggest clones take up 0.25% to 0.3%. The V and J ends lost 0 bases and 4 bases respectively, with 19 bases between them. This CDR3 has 17 amino acids. Germline assignment: CDR1 SGHRS and CDR2 YFSETQ. This chain joins TRBV5-1 and TRBJ1-1; possibly TRBD1 for D (6 bases). The source is an adult with an advanced solid tumor such as melanoma, head and neck, liver or kidney cancer. Sequenced material: CD4+ or CD8+ T cells sorted from blood, taken in a trial of the OX40 agonist ivuxolimab. The CDR3 nucleotides read TGCGCCAGCAGCTTGGTACAGGGAATCGTTAAACTCACTGAAGCTTTCTTT. Its translation is CASSLVQGIVKLTEAFF.